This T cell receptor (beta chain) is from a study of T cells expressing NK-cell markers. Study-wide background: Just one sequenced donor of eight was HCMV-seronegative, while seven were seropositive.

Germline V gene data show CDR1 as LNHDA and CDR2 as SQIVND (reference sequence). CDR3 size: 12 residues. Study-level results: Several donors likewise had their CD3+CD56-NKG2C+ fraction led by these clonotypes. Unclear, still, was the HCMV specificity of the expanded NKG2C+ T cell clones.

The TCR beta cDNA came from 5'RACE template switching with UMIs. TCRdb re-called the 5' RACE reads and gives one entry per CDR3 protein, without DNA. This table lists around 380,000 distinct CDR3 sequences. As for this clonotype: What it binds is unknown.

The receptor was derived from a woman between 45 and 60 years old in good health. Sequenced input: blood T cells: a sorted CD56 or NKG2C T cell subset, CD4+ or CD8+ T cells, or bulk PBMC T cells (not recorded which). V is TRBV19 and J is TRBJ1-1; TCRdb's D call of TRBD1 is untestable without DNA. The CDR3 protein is CASGHLNTEAFF.